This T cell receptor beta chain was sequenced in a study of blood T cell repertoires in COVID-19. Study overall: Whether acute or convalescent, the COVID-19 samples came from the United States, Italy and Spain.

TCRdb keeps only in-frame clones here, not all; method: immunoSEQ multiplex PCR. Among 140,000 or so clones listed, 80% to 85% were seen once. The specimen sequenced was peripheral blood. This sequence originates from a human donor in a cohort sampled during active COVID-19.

The CDR3 protein is CASSPSGGALKQFF. The CDR3 DNA reads as TGTGCCAGTAGTCCTAGCGGGGGGGCCTTGAAGCAGTTCTTC. The J gene is TRBJ2-1, the V gene TRBV19; 12 bases line up with TRBD2. Germline V lookup: CDR1 LNHDA, CDR2 SQIVND (reference sequence). Germline trimming cut 5 bases from V and 11 bases from J; bases unmatched to any gene: 7. The CDR3 is 14 residues long.